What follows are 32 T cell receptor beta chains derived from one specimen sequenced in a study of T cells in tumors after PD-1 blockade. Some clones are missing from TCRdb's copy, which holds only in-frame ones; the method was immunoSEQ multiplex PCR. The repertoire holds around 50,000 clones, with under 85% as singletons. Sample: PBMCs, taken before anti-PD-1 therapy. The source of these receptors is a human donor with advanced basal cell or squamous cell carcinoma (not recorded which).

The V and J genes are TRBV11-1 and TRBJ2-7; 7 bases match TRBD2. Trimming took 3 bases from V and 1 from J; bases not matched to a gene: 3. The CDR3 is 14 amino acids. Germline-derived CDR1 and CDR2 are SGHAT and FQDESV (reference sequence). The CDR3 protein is CASSLAGESYEQYF. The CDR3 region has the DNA TGTGCCAGCAGCTTGGCGGGAGAATCCTACGAGCAGTACTTC.

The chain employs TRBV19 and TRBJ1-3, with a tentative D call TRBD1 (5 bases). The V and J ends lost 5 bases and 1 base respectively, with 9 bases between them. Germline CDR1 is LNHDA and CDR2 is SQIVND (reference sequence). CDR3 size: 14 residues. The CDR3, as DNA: TGTGCCAGTAGTGTGGGGCATTCTGGAAACACCATATATTTT. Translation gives CASSVGHSGNTIYF.

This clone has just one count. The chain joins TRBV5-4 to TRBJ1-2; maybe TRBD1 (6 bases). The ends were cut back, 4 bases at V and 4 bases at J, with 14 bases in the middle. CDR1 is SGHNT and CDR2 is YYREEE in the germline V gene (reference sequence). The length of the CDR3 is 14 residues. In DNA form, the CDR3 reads TGTGCCAGCAGCGCCGGGACACCAAGCTATGGCTACACCTTC. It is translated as CASSAGTPSYGYTF. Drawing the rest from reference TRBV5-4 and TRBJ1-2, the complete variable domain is ETGVTQSPTHLIKTRGQQVTLRCSSQSGHNTVSWYQQALGQGPQFIFQYYREEENGRGNFPPRFSGLQFPNYSSELNVNALELDDSALYLCASSAGTPSYGYTFGSGTRLTVV.

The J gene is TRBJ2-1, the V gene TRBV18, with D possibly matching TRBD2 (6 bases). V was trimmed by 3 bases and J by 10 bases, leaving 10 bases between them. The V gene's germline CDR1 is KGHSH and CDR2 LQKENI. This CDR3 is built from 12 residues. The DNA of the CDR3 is TGTGCCAGCTCACCTTTAGCGGCGGAGCAGTTCTTC. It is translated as CASSPLAAEQFF.

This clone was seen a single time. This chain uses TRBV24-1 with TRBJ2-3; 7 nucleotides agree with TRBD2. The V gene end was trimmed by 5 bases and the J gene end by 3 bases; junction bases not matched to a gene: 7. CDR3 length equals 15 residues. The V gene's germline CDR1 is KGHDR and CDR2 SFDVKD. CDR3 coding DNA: TGTGCCACCAGTGGGCTCCAGCGGGGTACAGATACGCAGTATTTT. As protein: CATSGLQRGTDTQYF.

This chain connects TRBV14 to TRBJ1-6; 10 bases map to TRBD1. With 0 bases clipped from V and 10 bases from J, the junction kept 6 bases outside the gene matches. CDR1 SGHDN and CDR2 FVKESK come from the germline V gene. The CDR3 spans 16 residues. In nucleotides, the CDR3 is TGTGCCAGCAGCCAAGATCCCTGGGACAGGGGATCACCCCTCCACTTT. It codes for CASSQDPWDRGSPLHF. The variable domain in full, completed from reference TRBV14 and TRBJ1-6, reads EAGVTQFPSHSVIEKGQTVTLRCDPISGHDNLYWYRRVMGKEIKFLLHFVKESKQDESGMPNNRFLAERTGGTYSTLKVQPAELEDSGVYFCASSQDPWDRGSPLHFGNGTRLTVT.

CDR3 sequence (DNA): TGTGCCAGCAGCCCAAGTGTCAGGGATGGAAACACCATATATTTT. Residues: CASSPSVRDGNTIYF. The chain has TRBV9 and TRBJ1-3; D is possibly TRBD1 (5 bases). Trimming took off 4 bases at V and 3 bases at J, with 14 bases between the two ends. CDR1 and CDR2 (germline): SGDLS, YYNGEE. This CDR3 has 15 amino acids.

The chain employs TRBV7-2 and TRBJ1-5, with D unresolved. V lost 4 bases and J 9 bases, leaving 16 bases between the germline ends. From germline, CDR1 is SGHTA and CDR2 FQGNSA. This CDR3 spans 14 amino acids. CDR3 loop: CASSSDGQSLPQHF. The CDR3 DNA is TGTGCCAGCAGCTCGGATGGTCAGTCGTTGCCCCAGCATTTT.

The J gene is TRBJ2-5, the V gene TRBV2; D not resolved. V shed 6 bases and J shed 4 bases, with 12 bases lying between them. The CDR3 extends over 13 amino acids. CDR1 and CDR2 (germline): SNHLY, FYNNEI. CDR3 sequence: CASSFEAGETQYF. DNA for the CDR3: TGTGCCAGCAGCTTCGAGGCCGGAGAGACCCAGTACTTC.

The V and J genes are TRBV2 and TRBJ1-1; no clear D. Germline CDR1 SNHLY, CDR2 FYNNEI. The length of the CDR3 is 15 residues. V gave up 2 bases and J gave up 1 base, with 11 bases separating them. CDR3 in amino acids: CASSETGFGNTEAFF. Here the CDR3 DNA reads TGTGCCAGCAGTGAAACGGGGTTTGGGAACACTGAAGCTTTCTTT.

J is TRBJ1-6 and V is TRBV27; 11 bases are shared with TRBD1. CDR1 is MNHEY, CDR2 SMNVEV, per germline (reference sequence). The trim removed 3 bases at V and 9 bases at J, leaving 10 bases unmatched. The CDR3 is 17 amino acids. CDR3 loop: CASSFPPLDRGPSPLHF. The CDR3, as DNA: TGTGCCAGCAGTTTCCCCCCCTTGGACAGGGGGCCTTCACCCCTCCACTTT.

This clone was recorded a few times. The CDR3 region has the DNA TGCAGCGTTGAAGGACAGGCCTACGAGCAGTACTTC. This encodes CSVEGQAYEQYF. V and J are TRBV29-1 and TRBJ2-7; possible D gene TRBD1, 6 bases. This CDR3 has 12 amino acids. Trimming left V 1 base short and J 2 bases short, with 6 bases between. Germline V gene data show CDR1 as SQVTM and CDR2 as ANQGSEA.

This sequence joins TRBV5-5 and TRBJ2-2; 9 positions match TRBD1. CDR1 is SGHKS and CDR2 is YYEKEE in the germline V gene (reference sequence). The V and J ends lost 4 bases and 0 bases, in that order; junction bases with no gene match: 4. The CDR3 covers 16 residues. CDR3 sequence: CASSVGTGTNTGELFF. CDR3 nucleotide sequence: TGTGCCAGCAGCGTGGGGACAGGGACGAACACCGGGGAGCTGTTTTTT.

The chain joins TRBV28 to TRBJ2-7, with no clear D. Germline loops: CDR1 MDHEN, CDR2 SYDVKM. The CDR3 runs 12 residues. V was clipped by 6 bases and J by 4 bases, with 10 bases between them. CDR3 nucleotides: TGTGCCAGCAGATCGACGTGGTACGAGCAGTACTTC. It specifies CASRSTWYEQYF. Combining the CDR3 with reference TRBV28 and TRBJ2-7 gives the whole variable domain DVKVTQSSRYLVKRTGEKVFLECVQDMDHENMFWYRQDPGLGLRLIYFSYDVKMKEKGDIPEGYSVSREKKERFSLILESASTNQTSMYLCASRSTWYEQYFGPGTRLTVT.

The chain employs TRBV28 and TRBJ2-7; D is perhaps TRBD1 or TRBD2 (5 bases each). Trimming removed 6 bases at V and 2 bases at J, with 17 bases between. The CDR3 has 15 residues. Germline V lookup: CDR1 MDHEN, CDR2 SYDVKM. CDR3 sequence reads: CASSPPGDRTYEQYF. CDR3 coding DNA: TGTGCCAGCAGCCCCCCCGGGGACCGGACCTACGAGCAGTACTTC. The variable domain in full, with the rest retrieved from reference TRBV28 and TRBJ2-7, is DVKVTQSSRYLVKRTGEKVFLECVQDMDHENMFWYRQDPGLGLRLIYFSYDVKMKEKGDIPEGYSVSREKKERFSLILESASTNQTSMYLCASSPPGDRTYEQYFGPGTRLTVT.

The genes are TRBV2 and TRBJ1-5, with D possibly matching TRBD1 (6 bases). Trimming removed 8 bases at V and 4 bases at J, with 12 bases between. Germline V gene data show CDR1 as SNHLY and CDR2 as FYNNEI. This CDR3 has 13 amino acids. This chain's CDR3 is CASGWTVNQPQHF. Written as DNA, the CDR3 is TGTGCCAGCGGATGGACAGTTAATCAGCCCCAGCATTTT.

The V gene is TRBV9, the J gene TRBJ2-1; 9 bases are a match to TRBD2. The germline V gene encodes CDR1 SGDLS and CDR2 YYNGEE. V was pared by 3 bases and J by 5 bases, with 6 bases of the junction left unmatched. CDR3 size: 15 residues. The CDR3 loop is CASSGSGGHDNEQFF. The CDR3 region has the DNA TGTGCCAGCAGCGGTAGCGGGGGCCACGACAATGAGCAGTTCTTC.

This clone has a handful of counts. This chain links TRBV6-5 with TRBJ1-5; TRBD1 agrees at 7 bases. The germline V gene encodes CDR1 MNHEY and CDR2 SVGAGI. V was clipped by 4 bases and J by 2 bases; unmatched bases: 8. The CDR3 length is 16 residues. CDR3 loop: CASSLDRPTRNQPQHF. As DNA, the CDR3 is TGTGCCAGCAGTTTGGACAGGCCTACCCGCAATCAGCCCCAGCATTTT.

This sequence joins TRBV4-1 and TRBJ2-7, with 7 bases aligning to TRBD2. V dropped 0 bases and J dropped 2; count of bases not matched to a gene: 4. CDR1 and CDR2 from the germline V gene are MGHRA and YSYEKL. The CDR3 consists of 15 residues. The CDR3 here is CASSQDPGGPYEQYF. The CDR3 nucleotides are TGCGCCAGCAGCCAAGATCCGGGGGGTCCCTACGAGCAGTACTTC.

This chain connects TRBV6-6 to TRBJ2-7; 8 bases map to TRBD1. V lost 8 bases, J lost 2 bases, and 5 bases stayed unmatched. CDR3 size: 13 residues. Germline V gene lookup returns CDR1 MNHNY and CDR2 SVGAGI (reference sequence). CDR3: CASRDRGAYEQYF. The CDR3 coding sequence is TGTGCCAGCCGAGACAGGGGAGCCTACGAGCAGTACTTC.

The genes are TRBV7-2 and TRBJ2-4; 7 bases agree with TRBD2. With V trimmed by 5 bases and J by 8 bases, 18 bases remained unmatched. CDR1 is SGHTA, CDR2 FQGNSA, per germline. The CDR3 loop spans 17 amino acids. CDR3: CASSPGLAATQRDIQYF. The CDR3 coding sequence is TGTGCCAGCAGCCCCGGTCTAGCGGCGACTCAGCGGGACATTCAGTACTTC.

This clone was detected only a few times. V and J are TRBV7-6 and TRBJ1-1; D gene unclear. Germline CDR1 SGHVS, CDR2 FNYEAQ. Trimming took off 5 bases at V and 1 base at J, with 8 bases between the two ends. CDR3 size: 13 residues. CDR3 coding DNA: TGTGCCAGCAGCGAGGGATGGAACACTGAAGCTTTCTTT. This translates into CASSEGWNTEAFF.

The CDR3: CASSLEGGELFF. Written as DNA, the CDR3 is TGTGCCAGCAGCTTAGAGGGCGGGGAGCTGTTTTTT. The rearrangement joins TRBV7-8 to TRBJ2-2; unclear D gene. The ends were cut back, 1 base at V and 7 bases at J, with 4 bases in the middle. The CDR3 extends over 12 amino acids. Germline V gene lookup returns CDR1 SGHVS and CDR2 FQNEAQ.

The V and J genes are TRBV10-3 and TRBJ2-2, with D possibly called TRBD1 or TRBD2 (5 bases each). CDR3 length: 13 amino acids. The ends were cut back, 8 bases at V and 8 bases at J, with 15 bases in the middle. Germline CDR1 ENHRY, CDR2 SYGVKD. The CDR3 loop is CAIRDPRGGELFF. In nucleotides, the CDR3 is TGTGCCATCCGGGACCCTAGGGGAGGGGAGCTGTTTTTT.

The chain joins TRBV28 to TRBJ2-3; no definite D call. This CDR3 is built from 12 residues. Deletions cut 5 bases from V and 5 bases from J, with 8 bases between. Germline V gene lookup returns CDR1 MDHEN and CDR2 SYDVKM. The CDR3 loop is CASSSRLDTQYF. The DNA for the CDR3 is TGTGCCAGCAGTAGCCGGTTAGATACGCAGTATTTT.

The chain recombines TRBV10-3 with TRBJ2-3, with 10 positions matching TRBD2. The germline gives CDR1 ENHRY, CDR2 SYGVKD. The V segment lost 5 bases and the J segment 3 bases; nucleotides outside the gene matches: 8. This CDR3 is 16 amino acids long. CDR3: CAISLSGRRGTDTQYF. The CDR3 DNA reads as TGTGCCATCAGTCTTAGCGGGAGGAGAGGGACAGATACGCAGTATTTT.

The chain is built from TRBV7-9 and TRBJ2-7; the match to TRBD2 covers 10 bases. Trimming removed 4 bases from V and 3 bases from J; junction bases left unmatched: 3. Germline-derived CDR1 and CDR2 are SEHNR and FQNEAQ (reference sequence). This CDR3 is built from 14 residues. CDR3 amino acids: CASSSSSGSYEQYF. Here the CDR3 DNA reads TGTGCCAGCAGCTCCTCTAGCGGGAGCTACGAGCAGTACTTC.

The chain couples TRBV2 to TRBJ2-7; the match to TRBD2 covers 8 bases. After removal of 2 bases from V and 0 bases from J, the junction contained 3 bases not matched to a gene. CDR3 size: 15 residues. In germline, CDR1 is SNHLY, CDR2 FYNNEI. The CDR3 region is CASSESAGGSYEQYF. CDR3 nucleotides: TGTGCCAGCAGTGAATCGGCGGGAGGCTCCTACGAGCAGTACTTC.

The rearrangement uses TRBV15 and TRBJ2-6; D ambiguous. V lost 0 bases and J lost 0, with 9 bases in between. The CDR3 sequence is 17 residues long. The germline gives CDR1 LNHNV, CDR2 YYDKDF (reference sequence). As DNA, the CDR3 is TGTGCCACCAGCAGAGATGTCAGAAGCTCTGGGGCCAACGTCCTGACTTTC. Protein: CATSRDVRSSGANVLTF.

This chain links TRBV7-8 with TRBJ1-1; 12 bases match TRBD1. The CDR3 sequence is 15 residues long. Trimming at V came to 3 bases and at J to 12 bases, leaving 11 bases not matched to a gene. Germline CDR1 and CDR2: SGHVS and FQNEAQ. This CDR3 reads CASSFEGQGALFTFF. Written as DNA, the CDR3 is TGTGCCAGCAGCTTCGAGGGACAGGGGGCTCTTTTCACTTTCTTT.

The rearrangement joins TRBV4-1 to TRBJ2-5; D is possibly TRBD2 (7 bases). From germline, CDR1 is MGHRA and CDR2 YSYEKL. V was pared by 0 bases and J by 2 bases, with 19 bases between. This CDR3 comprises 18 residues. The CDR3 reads CASSQEGGGGSLQETQYF. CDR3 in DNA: TGCGCCAGCAGCCAAGAAGGGGGGGGCGGGAGCCTTCAAGAGACCCAGTACTTC.

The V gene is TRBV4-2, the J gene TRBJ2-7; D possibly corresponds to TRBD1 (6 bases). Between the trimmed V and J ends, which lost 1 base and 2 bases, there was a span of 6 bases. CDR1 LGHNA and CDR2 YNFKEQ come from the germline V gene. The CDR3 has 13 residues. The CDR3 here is CASSQGDTYEQYF. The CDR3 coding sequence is TGTGCCAGCAGCCAAGGGGACACCTACGAGCAGTACTTC.